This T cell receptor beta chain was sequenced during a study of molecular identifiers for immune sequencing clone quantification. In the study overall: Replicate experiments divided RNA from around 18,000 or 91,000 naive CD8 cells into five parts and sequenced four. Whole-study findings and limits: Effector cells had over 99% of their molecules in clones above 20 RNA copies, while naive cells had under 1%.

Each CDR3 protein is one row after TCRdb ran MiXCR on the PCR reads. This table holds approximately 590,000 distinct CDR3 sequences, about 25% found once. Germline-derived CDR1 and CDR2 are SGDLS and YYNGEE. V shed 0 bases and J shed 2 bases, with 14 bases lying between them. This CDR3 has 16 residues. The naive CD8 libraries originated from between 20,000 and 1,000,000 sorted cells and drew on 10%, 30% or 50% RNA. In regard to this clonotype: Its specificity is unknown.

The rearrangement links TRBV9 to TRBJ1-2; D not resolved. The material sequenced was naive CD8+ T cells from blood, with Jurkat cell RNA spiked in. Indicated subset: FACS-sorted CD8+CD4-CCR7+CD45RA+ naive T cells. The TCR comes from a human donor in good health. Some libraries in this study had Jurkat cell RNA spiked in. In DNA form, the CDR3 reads TGTGCCAGCAGCGTAGCATCGGAACAACTGAACTATGGCTACACCTTC. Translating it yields CASSVASEQLNYGYTF.